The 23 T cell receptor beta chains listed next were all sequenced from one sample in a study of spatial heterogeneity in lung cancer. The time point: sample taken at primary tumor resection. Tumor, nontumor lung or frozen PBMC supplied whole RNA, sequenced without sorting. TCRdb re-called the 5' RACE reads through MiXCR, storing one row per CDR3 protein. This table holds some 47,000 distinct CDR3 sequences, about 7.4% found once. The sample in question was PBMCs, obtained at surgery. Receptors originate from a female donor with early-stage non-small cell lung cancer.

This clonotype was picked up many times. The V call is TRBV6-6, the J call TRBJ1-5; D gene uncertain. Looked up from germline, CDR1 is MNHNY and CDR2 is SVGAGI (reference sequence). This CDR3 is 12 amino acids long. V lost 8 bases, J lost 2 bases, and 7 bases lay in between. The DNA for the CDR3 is TGTGCCAGCCAGCGGGGCAATCAGCCCCAGCATTTT. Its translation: CASQRGNQPQHF.

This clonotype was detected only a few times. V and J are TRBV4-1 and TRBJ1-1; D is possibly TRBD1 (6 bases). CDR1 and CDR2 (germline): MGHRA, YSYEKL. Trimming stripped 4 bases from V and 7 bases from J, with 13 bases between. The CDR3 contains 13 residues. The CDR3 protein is CASSPGTQFEAFF. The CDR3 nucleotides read TGCGCCAGCAGCCCCGGGACACAATTTGAAGCTTTCTTT.

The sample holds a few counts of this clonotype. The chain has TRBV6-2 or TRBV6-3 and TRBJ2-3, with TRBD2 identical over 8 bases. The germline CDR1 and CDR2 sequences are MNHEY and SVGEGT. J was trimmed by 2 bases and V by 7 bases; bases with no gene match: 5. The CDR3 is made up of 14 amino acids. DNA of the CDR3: TGTGCCAGCAATAATAGCGGGGACACAGATACGCAGTATTTT. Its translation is CASNNSGDTDTQYF.

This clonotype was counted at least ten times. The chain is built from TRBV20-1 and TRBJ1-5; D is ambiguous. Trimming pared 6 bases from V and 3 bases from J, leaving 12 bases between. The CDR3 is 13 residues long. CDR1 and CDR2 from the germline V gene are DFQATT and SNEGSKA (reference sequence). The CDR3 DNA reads TGCAGTGCGTTTGGTAGGGACAATCAGCCCCAGCATTTT. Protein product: CSAFGRDNQPQHF.

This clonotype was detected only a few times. The CDR3 nucleotides read TGTGCCAGCAGTAACACAGGGCTTGCACGAGAAGCTTTCTTT. Amino acids: CASSNTGLAREAFF. The rearrangement links TRBV28 to TRBJ1-1, with D possibly being TRBD1 (6 bases). Germline values: CDR1 MDHEN, CDR2 SYDVKM. Trimming took off 5 bases at V and 8 bases at J, with 18 bases between the two ends. The CDR3 is 14 residues long. Looking up the rest from reference TRBV28 and TRBJ1-1 gives the full variable domain: DVKVTQSSRYLVKRTGEKVFLECVQDMDHENMFWYRQDPGLGLRLIYFSYDVKMKEKGDIPEGYSVSREKKERFSLILESASTNQTSMYLCASSNTGLAREAFFGQGTRLTVV.

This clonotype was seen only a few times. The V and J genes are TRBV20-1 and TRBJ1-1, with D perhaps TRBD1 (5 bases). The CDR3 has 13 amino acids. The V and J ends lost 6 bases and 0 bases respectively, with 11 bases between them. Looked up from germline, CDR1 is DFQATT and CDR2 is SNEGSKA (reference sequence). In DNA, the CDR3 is TGCAGTGCCCCATGGGGCCTGAACACTGAAGCTTTCTTT. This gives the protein CSAPWGLNTEAFF.

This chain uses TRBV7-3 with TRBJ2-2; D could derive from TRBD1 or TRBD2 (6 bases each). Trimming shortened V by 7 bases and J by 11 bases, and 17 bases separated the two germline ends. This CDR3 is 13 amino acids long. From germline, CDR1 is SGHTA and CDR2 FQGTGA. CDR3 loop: CASMQWGASELFF. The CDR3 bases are TGTGCCAGCATGCAGTGGGGGGCTTCTGAGCTGTTTTTT.

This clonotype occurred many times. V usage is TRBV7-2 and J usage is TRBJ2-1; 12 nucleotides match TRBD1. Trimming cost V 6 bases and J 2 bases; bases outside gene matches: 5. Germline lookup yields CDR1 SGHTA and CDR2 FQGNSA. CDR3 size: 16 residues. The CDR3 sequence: CASRFRDRGPYNEQFF. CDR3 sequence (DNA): TGTGCCAGCAGATTCCGGGACAGGGGGCCCTACAATGAGCAGTTCTTC.

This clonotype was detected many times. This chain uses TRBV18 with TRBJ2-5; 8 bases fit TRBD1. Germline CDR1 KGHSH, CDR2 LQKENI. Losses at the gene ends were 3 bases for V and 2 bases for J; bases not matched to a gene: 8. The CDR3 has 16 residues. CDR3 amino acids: CASSPLSRTGQETQYF. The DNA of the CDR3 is TGTGCCAGCTCACCCCTATCCCGGACAGGGCAAGAGACCCAGTACTTC.

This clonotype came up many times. CDR3 bases: TGTGCCATCAGTGAGTCTATCGGGGACAGGGGGGTCAATGAGCAGTTCTTC. Encoded protein: CAISESIGDRGVNEQFF. V gene TRBV10-3 combines with J gene TRBJ2-1; 11 nucleotides match TRBD1. The CDR3 runs 17 residues. Trimming cost V 0 bases and J 6 bases; bases outside gene matches: 7. Germline V gene sequence: CDR1 ENHRY, CDR2 SYGVKD.

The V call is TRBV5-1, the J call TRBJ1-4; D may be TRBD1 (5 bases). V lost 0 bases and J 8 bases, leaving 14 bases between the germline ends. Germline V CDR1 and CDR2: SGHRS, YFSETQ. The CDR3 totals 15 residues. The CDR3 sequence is CASSLAQGQEEKLFF. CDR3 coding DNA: TGCGCCAGCAGCTTGGCTCAGGGCCAAGAAGAAAAACTGTTTTTT.

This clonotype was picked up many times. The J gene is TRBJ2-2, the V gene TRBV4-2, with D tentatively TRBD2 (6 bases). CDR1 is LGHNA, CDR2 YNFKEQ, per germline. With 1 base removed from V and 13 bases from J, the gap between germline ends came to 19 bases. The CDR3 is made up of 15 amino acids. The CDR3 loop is CASSQASSAGGWLFF. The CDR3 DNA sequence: TGTGCCAGCAGCCAAGCCTCGTCGGCCGGGGGTTGGCTGTTTTTT.

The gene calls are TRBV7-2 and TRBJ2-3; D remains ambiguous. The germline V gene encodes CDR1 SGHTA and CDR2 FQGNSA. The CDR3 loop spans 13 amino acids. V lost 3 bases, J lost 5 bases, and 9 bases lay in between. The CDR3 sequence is CASSFSMVDTQYF. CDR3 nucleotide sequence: TGTGCCAGCAGCTTTAGCATGGTAGATACGCAGTATTTT.

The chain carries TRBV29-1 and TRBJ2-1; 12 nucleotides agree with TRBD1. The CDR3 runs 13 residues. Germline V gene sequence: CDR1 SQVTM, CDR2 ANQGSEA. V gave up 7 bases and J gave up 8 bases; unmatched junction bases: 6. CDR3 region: CSAGGTGGDEQFF. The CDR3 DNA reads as TGCAGCGCCGGCGGGACAGGGGGCGATGAGCAGTTCTTC.

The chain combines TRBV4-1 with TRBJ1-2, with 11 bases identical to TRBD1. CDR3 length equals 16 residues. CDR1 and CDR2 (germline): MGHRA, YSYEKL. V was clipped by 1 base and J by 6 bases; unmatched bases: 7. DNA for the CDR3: TGCGCCAGCAGCCAAGGTCAGGGACAGGGGGTCGATGGCTACACCTTC. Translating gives CASSQGQGQGVDGYTF.

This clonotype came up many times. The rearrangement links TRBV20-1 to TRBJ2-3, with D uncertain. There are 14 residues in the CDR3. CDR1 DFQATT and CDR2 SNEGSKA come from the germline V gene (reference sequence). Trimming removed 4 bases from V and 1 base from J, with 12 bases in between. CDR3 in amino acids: CSATNPGRTDTQYF. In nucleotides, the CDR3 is TGCAGTGCTACAAACCCCGGACGCACAGATACGCAGTATTTT.

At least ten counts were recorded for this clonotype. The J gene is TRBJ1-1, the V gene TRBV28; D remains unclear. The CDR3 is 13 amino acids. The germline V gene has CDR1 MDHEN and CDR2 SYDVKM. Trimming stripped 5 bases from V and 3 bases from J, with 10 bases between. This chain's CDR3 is CASSLPADTEAFF. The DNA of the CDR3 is TGTGCCAGCAGTCTCCCGGCGGACACTGAAGCTTTCTTT.

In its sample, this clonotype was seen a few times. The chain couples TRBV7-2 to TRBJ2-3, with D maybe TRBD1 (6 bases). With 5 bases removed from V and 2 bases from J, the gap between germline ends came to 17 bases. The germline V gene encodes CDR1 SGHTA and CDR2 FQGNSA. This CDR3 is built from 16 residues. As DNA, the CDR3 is TGTGCCAGCAGCCCCAGGGGTGGGGGATACACAGATACGCAGTATTTT. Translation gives CASSPRGGGYTDTQYF.

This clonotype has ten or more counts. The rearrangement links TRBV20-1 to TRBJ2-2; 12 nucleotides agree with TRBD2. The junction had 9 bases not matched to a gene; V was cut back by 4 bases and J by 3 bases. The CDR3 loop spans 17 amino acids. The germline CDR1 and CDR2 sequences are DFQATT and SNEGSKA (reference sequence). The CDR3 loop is CSAIGLAGRGDTGELFF. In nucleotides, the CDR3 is TGCAGTGCTATTGGACTAGCGGGGAGGGGTGACACCGGGGAGCTGTTTTTT.

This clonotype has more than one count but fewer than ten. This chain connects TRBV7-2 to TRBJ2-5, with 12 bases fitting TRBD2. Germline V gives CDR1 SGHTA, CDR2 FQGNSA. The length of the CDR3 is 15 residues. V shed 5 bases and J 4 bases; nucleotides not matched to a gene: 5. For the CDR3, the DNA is TGTGCCAGCAGCCCACTAGCGGGGGGTTCAGAGACCCAGTACTTC. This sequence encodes CASSPLAGGSETQYF.

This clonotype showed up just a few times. The CDR3 reads CASSLGDWAEKLFF. The CDR3 DNA is TGTGCCAGCAGTTTGGGGGATTGGGCTGAAAAACTGTTTTTT. The rearrangement joins TRBV7-9 to TRBJ1-4; D possibly corresponds to TRBD1 (5 bases). V dropped 6 bases and J dropped 7 bases, with 15 bases sitting between them. Germline CDR1 is SEHNR and CDR2 is FQNEAQ (reference sequence). The CDR3 runs to 14 residues.

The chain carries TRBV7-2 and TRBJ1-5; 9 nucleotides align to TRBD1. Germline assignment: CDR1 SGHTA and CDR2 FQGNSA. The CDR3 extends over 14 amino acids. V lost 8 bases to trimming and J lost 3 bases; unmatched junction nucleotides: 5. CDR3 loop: CASSGTGHNQPQHF. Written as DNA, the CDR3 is TGTGCCAGCTCCGGGACAGGGCACAATCAGCCCCAGCATTTT.

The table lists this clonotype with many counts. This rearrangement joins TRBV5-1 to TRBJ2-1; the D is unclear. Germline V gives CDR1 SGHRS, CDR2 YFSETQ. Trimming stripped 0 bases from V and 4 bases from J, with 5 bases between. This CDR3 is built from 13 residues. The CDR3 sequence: CASSLAQYNEQFF. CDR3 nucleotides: TGCGCCAGCAGCTTGGCGCAGTACAATGAGCAGTTCTTC.